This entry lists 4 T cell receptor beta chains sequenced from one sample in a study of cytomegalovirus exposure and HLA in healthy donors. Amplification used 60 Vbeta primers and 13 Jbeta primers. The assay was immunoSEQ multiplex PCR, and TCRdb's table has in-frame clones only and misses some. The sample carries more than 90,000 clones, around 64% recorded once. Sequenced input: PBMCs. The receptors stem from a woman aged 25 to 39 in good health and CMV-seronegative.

The CDR3: CASQEGIVNQPQHF. DNA of the CDR3: TGTGCCAGCCAGGAGGGCATTGTAAATCAGCCCCAGCATTTT. The chain combines TRBV28 with TRBJ1-5, with D unclear. The germline V gene has CDR1 MDHEN and CDR2 SYDVKM. V shed 8 bases and J shed 4 bases, with 15 bases lying between them. The CDR3 totals 14 residues. Together with reference TRBV28 and TRBJ1-5, the CDR3 gives the full variable domain: DVKVTQSSRYLVKRTGEKVFLECVQDMDHENMFWYRQDPGLGLRLIYFSYDVKMKEKGDIPEGYSVSREKKERFSLILESASTNQTSMYLCASQEGIVNQPQHFGDGTRLSIL.

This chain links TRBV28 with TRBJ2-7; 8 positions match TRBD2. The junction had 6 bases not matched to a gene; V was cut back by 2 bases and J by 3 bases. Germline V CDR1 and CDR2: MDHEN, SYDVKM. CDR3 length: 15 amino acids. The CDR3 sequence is CASSLRGGPIYEQYF. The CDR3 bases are TGTGCCAGCAGTTTACGCGGGGGGCCTATCTACGAGCAGTACTTC.

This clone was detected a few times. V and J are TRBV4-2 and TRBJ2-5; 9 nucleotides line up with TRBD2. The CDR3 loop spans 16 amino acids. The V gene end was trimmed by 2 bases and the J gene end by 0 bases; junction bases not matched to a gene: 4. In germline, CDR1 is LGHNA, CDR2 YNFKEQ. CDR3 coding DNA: TGTGCCAGCAGCCAAAAAATAGCGGGAGACCAAGAGACCCAGTACTTC. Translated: CASSQKIAGDQETQYF.

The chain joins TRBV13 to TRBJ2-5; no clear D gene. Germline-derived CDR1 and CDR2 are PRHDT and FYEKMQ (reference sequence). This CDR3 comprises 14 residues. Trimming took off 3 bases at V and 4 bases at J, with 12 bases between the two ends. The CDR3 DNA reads TGTGCCAGCAGCTTGAGCGCAGTCCGAGAGACCCAGTACTTC. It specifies CASSLSAVRETQYF.